This T cell receptor beta chain was found in a study of type 1 regulatory T cells listed by TCRdb under 2021. Study-wide context: An in vitro protocol by which a Tr1-enriched, alloantigen-specific CD4 T cell product named T-allo10 was generated was characterized in the study. T-allo10 was being evaluated clinically in patients with hematological malignancies who were receiving allogeneic hematopoietic stem cell transplantation.

This clonotype was seen a few times. The antigen this receptor binds is unknown. Per-nucleotide qualities are absent, and no much larger clonotype sits a single base away. Sequencing was carried out with an Illumina MiSeq. TCRdb's own reprocessing of the public reads used fastp at Q25 and MiXCR and kept productive beta chains. Entries that share a CDR3 protein sequence are merged under the most common genes and DNA. The sample table lists fewer than 80,000 distinct CDR3 sequences, around 21% of them with a count of one. The ten largest clones take up roughly 8.3% of the sample. What the research found in general, with its limitations: Compared with non-Tr1 cells, Tr1 cells had a TCR repertoire that was more restricted, a finding the study read as clonal expansion induced by alloantigen.

Specimen: cultured type 1 regulatory T (Tr1) cells, either the whole culture or a sorted fraction (not recorded which). What the cell subset or site label conveys for this sample: type 1 regulatory T cells sorted from the T-allo10 product. The TCR sequence derives from a human donor in good health.

The CDR3 corresponds to CASSPGTIREPLHF. The sequenced DNA: TGTGCCAGCAGTCCCGGGACCATCAGAGAACCCCTCCACTTT. The chain couples TRBV5-6 to TRBJ1-6; TRBD1 is possibly the D segment (5 matching bases). V gives up 5 bases and J gives up 12 bases, and the segment between their germline ends measures 18 bases. From the cysteine up to the phenylalanine, the CDR3 has a length of 14 residues. The CDR3 DNA has 42 bases and is translated from base 1. Taken from the germline V gene, the CDR1 and CDR2 loops are SGHDT and YYEEEE.